The next 4 T cell receptor beta chains were all read from a single sample in a study of beta chain features in type 1 diabetes listed by TCRdb under 2018. What the research found in general, with its limitations: A moderate but significant shortening of TCRB CDR3 length was observed in type 1 diabetes patients in all four CD4+ subsets.

The library was obtained by the immunoSEQ multiplex PCR assay. The High Capacity cDNA Reverse Transcription Kit was used to reverse transcribe all of the isolated RNA, meaning that expressed TCRB transcripts were what got sequenced. The table was pulled from immuneACCESS by TCRdb, which kept in-frame rearrangements only. Such tables lose some clones; where checked, under half of the loss comes from unresolved V genes, and the rest has no known cause. For this sample there are some 290,000 clones; roughly an eighth appear just once. The ten largest clonotypes hold 0.015% to 0.02% of the sample. Antigen specificity for these receptors is unknown. The sample was naive CD4+ T cells from blood. The meaning of the sample's cell subset or site label: true naive CD4+ T cells. The receptors were sampled from a man in his thirties or forties with type 1 diabetes.

This clone appeared a few times. The gene calls are TRBV21-1 and TRBJ2-7; the tabulated D call, TRBD1, remains unverified against the DNA. TRBV21-1 is classified as a pseudogene. The CDR3 is 15 residues long. The CDR3 is CASSKALGRDNEQYF. The CDR3 bases are TGTGCCAGCAGCAAAGCGCTAGGCAGGGATAACGAGCAGTACTTC.

The genes are TRBV19 and TRBJ2-1, with TRBD1 identical over 7 bases. The CDR3 is 14 amino acids. In germline, CDR1 is LNHDA, CDR2 SQIVND (reference sequence). After removal of 4 bases from V and 5 bases from J, the junction contained 5 bases not matched to a gene. The CDR3 sequence: CASSTGQPNNEQFF. Here the CDR3 DNA reads TGTGCCAGTAGTACGGGACAGCCGAACAATGAGCAGTTCTTC.

This clone was recorded a few times. The chain employs TRBV13 and TRBJ1-2; D remains unclear. The germline V and J ends were trimmed by 1 base and 1 base, with 7 bases remaining between them. Germline assignment: CDR1 PRHDT and CDR2 FYEKMQ (reference sequence). The CDR3 loop spans 14 amino acids. The CDR3 nucleotides are TGTGCCAGCAGCTTAGTCCCAGATAACTATGGCTACACCTTC. Its translation is CASSLVPDNYGYTF.

The chain uses TRBV9 and TRBJ2-1; 12 nucleotides line up with TRBD2. This CDR3 contains 16 residues. V lost 1 base to trimming and J lost 7 bases; unmatched junction nucleotides: 6. Germline V gene data show CDR1 as SGDLS and CDR2 as YYNGEE. The CDR3 loop reads CASSVRSLAGGNEQFF. In DNA form, the CDR3 reads TGTGCCAGCAGCGTAAGATCACTAGCGGGGGGTAATGAGCAGTTCTTC.